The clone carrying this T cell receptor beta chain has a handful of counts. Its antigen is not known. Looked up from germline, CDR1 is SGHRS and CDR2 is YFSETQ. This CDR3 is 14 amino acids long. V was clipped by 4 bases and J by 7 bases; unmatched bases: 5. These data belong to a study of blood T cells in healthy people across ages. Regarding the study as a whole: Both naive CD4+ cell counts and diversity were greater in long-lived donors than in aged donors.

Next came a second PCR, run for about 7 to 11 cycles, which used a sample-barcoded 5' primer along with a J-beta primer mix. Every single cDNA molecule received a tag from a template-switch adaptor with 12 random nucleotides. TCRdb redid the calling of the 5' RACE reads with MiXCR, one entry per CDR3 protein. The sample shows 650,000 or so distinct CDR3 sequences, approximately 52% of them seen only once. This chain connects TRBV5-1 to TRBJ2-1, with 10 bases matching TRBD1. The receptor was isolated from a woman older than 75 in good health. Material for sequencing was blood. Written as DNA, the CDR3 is TGCGCCAGCAGCGTGGGGACAGGGGAAAATGAGCAGTTCTTC. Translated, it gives CASSVGTGENEQFF.